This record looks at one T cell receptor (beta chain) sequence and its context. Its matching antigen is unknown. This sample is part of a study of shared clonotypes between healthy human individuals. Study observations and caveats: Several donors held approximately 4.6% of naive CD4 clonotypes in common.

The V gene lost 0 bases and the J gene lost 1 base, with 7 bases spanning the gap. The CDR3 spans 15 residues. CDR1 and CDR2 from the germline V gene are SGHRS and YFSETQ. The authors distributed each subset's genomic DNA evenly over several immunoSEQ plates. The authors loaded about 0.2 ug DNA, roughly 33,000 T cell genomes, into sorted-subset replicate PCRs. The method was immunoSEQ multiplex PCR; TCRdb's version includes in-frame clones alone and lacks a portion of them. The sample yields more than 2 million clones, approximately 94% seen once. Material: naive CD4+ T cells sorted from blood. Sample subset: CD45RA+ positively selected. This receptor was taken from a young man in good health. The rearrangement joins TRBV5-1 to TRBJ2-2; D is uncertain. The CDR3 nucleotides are TGCGCCAGCAGCTTGGAACAGAGGAACACCGGGGAGCTGTTTTTT. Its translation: CASSLEQRNTGELFF.